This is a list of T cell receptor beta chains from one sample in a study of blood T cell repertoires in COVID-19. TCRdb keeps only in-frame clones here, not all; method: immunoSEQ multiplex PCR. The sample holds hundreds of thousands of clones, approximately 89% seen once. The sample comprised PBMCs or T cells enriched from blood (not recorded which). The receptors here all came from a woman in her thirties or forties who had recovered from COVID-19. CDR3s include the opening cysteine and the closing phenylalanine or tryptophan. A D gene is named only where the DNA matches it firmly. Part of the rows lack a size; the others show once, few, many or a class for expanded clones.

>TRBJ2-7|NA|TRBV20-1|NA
CSARDYPRQYF
TGCAGTGCTAGAGATTACCCTAGGCAGTACTTC
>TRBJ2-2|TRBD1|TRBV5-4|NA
CATGKQGAGTGELFF
TGTGCTACGGGGAAACAGGGGGCGGGCACCGGGGAGCTGTTTTTT
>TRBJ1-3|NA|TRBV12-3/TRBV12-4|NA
CASSPIAGNTIYF
TGTGCCAGCAGCCCGATCGCGGGAAACACCATATATTTT
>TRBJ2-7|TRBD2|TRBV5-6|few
CASSLVAGGLEQYF
TGTGCCAGCAGCTTGGTAGCGGGAGGGCTCGAGCAGTACTTC
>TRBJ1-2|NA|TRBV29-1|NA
CSVEGSYGYTF
TGCAGCGTTGAAGGGAGCTATGGCTACACCTTC
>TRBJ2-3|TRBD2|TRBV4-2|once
CASSLPGTSVPTQYF
TGTGCCAGCAGCTTACCCGGGACTAGCGTGCCAACGCAGTATTTT
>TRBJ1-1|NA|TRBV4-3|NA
CASSQDKGVNTEAFF
TGCGCCAGCAGCCAAGATAAAGGGGTGAACACTGAAGCTTTCTTT
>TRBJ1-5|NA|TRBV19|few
CASSINQGPSNQPQHF
TGTGCCAGTAGTATAAACCAGGGCCCTAGCAATCAGCCCCAGCATTTT
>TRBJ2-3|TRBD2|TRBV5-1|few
CASSSLAGTDTQYF
TGCGCCAGCAGCTCACTAGCGGGCACAGATACGCAGTATTTT
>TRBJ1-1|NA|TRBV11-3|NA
CASSPLMGGSTEAFF
TGTGCCAGCAGCCCTCTGATGGGGGGTAGCACTGAAGCTTTCTTT